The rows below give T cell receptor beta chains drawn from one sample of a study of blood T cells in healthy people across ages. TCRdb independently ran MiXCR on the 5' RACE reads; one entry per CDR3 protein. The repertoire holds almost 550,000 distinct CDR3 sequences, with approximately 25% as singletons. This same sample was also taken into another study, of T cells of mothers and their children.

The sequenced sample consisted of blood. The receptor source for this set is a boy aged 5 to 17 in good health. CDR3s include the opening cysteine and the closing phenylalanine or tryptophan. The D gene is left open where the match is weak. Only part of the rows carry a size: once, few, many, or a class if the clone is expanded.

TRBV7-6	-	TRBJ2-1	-	TGTGCCAGCAGCTTAGTCGATTTCGGAGGGCGACTTATTTCCTCCTACAATGAGCAGTTCTTC	CASSLVDFGGRLISSYNEQFF
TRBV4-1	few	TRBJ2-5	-	TGCGCCAGCAGCCAAGACCTCGGATACCAAGAGACCCAGTACTTC	CASSQDLGYQETQYF
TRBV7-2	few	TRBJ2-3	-	TGTGCCAGCAGCCCCCGGAGGCAGATATTGGTCACAGATACGCAGTATTTT	CASSPRRQILVTDTQYF
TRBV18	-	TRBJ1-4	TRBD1	TGTGCCAGCTCACCAAACAACAGGGGGCAGGAAAAACTGTTTTTT	CASSPNNRGQEKLFF
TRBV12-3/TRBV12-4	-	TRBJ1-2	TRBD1	TGTGCCAGCAGCCGTGGACAGGGGGACTATGGCTACACCTTC	CASSRGQGDYGYTF
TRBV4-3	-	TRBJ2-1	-	TGCGCCAGCAGCCCCATGACATTCCCAAGCTCCTACAATGAGCAGTTCTTC	CASSPMTFPSSYNEQFF
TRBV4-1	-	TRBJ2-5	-	TGCGCCAGCAGCCAAGAGGGGTCACTCTTTGAGACCCAGTACTTC	CASSQEGSLFETQYF
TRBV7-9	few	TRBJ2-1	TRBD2	TGTGCCGGAAAGAGCGGGGATGAGCAGTTCTTC	CAGKSGDEQFF
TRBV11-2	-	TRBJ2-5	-	TGTGCCAGCAGCTTAGGTCTTTCCCCCCAAGAGACCCAGTACTTC	CASSLGLSPQETQYF
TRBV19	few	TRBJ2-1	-	TGTGCCAGTAGTACGTACAGTGAGCAGTTCTTC	CASSTYSEQFF
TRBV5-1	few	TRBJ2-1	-	TGCGCCAGCAGCTTCCTGGGATATCCCTCGGATGAGCAGTTCTTC	CASSFLGYPSDEQFF
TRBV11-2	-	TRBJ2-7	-	TGTGCCGGCAGCTTAGTGCAGAGAGCCTACGAGCAGTACTTC	CAGSLVQRAYEQYF